This passage covers 32 T cell receptor beta chains from one sample sequenced in a study of shared clonotypes between healthy human individuals (dated by TCRdb to about 2020). Preparation of the library involved the immunoSEQ multiplex PCR assay. In its TCRdb copy, this immuneACCESS table keeps in-frame sequences only and misses some clones. Where compared with another copy, unresolved V genes explain less than half of these, and the others have no known cause. This sample gives about 2.3 million clones in total; about nine tenths of them show up just once. The ten largest clones take up 0.37% of the sample. Sequencing used naive CD4+ T cells from PBMCs. This sample's cell subset or site label indicates: CD45RA+ positively selected. All receptors come from a man aged 18 to 29 in good health. Some clones in this sample may be carry-over from other donors' samples.

This CDR3 is CAISLTGANTEAFF. Written as DNA, the CDR3 is TGTGCCATCAGCCTGACAGGGGCGAACACTGAAGCTTTCTTT. This chain uses TRBV10-3 with TRBJ1-1, with 8 bases fitting TRBD1. The CDR3 has 14 residues. V shed 6 bases, J shed 1 base, and the junction held 4 bases outside the gene matches. Germline V gene data show CDR1 as ENHRY and CDR2 as SYGVKD.

The chain carries TRBV27 and TRBJ1-1; D gene uncertain. This CDR3 is built from 15 residues. In germline, CDR1 is MNHEY, CDR2 SMNVEV (reference sequence). Deletions cut 2 bases from V and 4 bases from J, with 14 bases between. CDR3 amino acids: CASSLESPATTEAFF. For the CDR3, the DNA is TGTGCCAGCAGTTTAGAGTCGCCAGCCACCACTGAAGCTTTCTTT.

The chain combines TRBV15 with TRBJ1-1, with TRBD1 as a possible D gene (5 bases). CDR3 size: 14 residues. V was shortened by 5 bases and J by 1 base, with 11 bases between the two germline ends. Germline V gene lookup returns CDR1 LNHNV and CDR2 YYDKDF (reference sequence). CDR3 sequence: CATSHTGGNTEAFF. CDR3 coding DNA: TGTGCCACCAGCCATACCGGGGGGAACACTGAAGCTTTCTTT.

CDR3 nucleotide sequence: TGCGCCAGCAGCGCCGGCAGGGGCGGGGAGCTGTTTTTT. This sequence encodes CASSAGRGGELFF. The J gene is TRBJ2-2, the V gene TRBV4-1, with D possibly being TRBD1 (6 bases). The V gene's germline CDR1 is MGHRA and CDR2 YSYEKL. The CDR3 has 13 residues. V lost 5 bases to trimming and J lost 7 bases, with 11 bases between them.

V usage is TRBV6-5 and J usage is TRBJ1-2; 9 positions agree with TRBD1. With 5 bases clipped from V and 3 bases from J, the junction kept 7 bases outside the gene matches. Looked up from germline, CDR1 is MNHEY and CDR2 is SVGAGI. The CDR3 length is 15 residues. The DNA for the CDR3 is TGTGCCAGCAGTCTTACCGGGACAGGGTACTATGGCTACACCTTC. Protein: CASSLTGTGYYGYTF.

The V call is TRBV10-3, the J call TRBJ1-2, with TRBD1 matching over 7 bases. J lost 4 bases, V lost 6 bases, and 8 bases had no gene match. CDR1 and CDR2 (germline): ENHRY, SYGVKD. CDR3 length: 14 amino acids. The CDR3 coding sequence is TGTGCCATCAGCGGTAGGGGGCAGGGCTATGGCTACACCTTC. It translates to CAISGRGQGYGYTF.

The chain uses TRBV11-3 and TRBJ2-2; D is possibly TRBD1 (7 bases). The CDR3 runs 16 residues. Germline V lookup: CDR1 SGHNT, CDR2 YENEEA. The germline V and J ends were trimmed by 0 bases and 4 bases, with 12 bases remaining between them. CDR3 amino acids: CASSLEPGGSTGELFF. DNA for the CDR3: TGTGCCAGCAGCTTAGAGCCAGGGGGGAGCACCGGGGAGCTGTTTTTT.

The J gene is TRBJ2-5, the V gene TRBV5-4; 9 nucleotides line up with TRBD2. This CDR3 contains 14 residues. V dropped 6 bases and J dropped 2; count of bases not matched to a gene: 5. Looked up from germline, CDR1 is SGHNT and CDR2 is YYREEE (reference sequence). CDR3 amino acids: CASTRGLAQETQYF. CDR3 nucleotides: TGTGCCAGCACCCGAGGACTAGCGCAAGAGACCCAGTACTTC.

This sequence joins TRBV7-9 and TRBJ1-5; D remains unclear. This CDR3 is built from 13 residues. CDR1 and CDR2 from the germline V gene are SEHNR and FQNEAQ (reference sequence). The V and J ends lost 1 base and 7 bases respectively, with 8 bases between them. The CDR3 loop reads CASSLVGPQPQHF. DNA for the CDR3: TGTGCCAGCAGCTTAGTAGGGCCCCAGCCCCAGCATTTT.

The chain combines TRBV11-2 with TRBJ2-1, with D perhaps TRBD2 (6 bases). The CDR3 spans 13 residues. The V end lost 5 bases, the J end lost 5 bases, and 10 bases lay between the germline ends. CDR1 is SGHAT and CDR2 is FQNNGV in the germline V gene. The CDR3 loop reads CASSLGLNNEQFF. DNA of the CDR3: TGTGCCAGCAGCCTGGGACTCAACAATGAGCAGTTCTTC. Looking up the rest from reference TRBV11-2 and TRBJ2-1 gives the full variable domain: EAGVAQSPRYKIIEKRQSVAFWCNPISGHATLYWYQQILGQGPKLLIQFQNNGVVDDSQLPKDRFSAERLKGVDSTLKIQPAKLEDSAVYLCASSLGLNNEQFFGPGTRLTVL.

The V call is TRBV4-1, the J call TRBJ2-5, with 7 bases fitting TRBD1. Germline V gives CDR1 MGHRA, CDR2 YSYEKL. J lost 3 bases, V lost 1 base, and 5 bases had no gene match. The CDR3 has 15 amino acids. The CDR3 sequence is CASSQGSGGEETQYF. The DNA of the CDR3 is TGCGCCAGCAGCCAAGGGTCAGGGGGAGAAGAGACCCAGTACTTC.

The chain is built from TRBV6-5 and TRBJ2-7; D is unresolved. The CDR3 loop spans 11 amino acids. CDR1 MNHEY and CDR2 SVGAGI come from the germline V gene. The V gene lost 5 bases and the J gene lost 5 bases, with 7 bases spanning the gap. The CDR3 DNA follows: TGTGCCAGCAGTGGGATCCACGAGCAGTACTTC. Translation gives CASSGIHEQYF.

V and J are TRBV5-1 and TRBJ2-2; D may be TRBD1 or TRBD2 (5 bases each). Trimming left V 6 bases short and J 1 base short, with 19 bases between. The germline V gene encodes CDR1 SGHRS and CDR2 YFSETQ. CDR3 size: 17 residues. This CDR3 is CASTGTAGTVNTGELFF. CDR3 DNA: TGCGCCAGCACGGGAACCGCCGGGACGGTGAACACCGGGGAGCTGTTTTTT.

This clone was recorded only once. CDR3: CASSQNPGTNYNEQFF. DNA of the CDR3: TGTGCCAGCAGCCAAAACCCCGGGACAAACTACAATGAGCAGTTCTTC. This chain connects TRBV4-2 to TRBJ2-1, with D maybe TRBD1 (6 bases). Germline CDR1 reads LGHNA; CDR2 reads YNFKEQ. The CDR3 covers 16 residues. The ends were cut back, 2 bases at V and 3 bases at J, with 14 bases in the middle.

The genes are TRBV28 and TRBJ2-7; D might be TRBD1 (6 bases). The V end lost 5 bases, the J end lost 0 bases, and 11 bases lay between the germline ends. Germline V gives CDR1 MDHEN, CDR2 SYDVKM. This CDR3 is built from 14 residues. CDR3 loop: CASSPGDNSYEQYF. The CDR3 DNA sequence: TGTGCCAGCAGTCCTGGGGACAACTCCTACGAGCAGTACTTC.

The chain employs TRBV5-1 and TRBJ1-5; D not certain. Germline V gene sequence: CDR1 SGHRS, CDR2 YFSETQ. Trimming cost V 2 bases and J 0 bases, with 9 bases left between them. There are 15 residues in the CDR3. The CDR3 region is CASSLEGFSNQPQHF. CDR3 coding DNA: TGCGCCAGCAGCTTAGAAGGTTTTAGCAATCAGCCCCAGCATTTT.

The V call is TRBV9, the J call TRBJ1-1; 9 bases line up with TRBD1. The CDR3 is 15 residues long. Germline V CDR1 and CDR2: SGDLS, YYNGEE. With V trimmed by 3 bases and J by 4 bases, 7 bases remained unmatched. The CDR3 reads CASSARTGGITEAFF. The CDR3 bases are TGTGCCAGCAGCGCAAGAACAGGGGGCATCACTGAAGCTTTCTTT.

The CDR3, as DNA: TGTGCCAGCAGTTTATCGCAACTAGCTGGGAACTCCTACGAGCAGTACTTC. Amino acid sequence: CASSLSQLAGNSYEQYF. The V and J genes are TRBV27 and TRBJ2-7; possible D gene TRBD2, 6 bases. The CDR3 is 17 residues long. The V gene lost 0 bases and the J gene lost 0 bases, with 15 bases spanning the gap. CDR1 is MNHEY and CDR2 is SMNVEV in the germline V gene (reference sequence).

This CDR3 reads CASSFLGNYEQYF. For the CDR3, the DNA is TGTGCCAGCAGTTTTCTGGGCAACTACGAGCAGTACTTC. The chain couples TRBV28 to TRBJ2-7; no firm D call. From germline, CDR1 is MDHEN and CDR2 SYDVKM. V lost 3 bases, J lost 3 bases, and 9 bases lay in between. The CDR3 spans 13 residues.

The chain couples TRBV20-1 to TRBJ1-6; D is unresolved. The CDR3 contains 10 residues. V was pared by 4 bases and J by 12 bases, with 7 bases between. From germline, CDR1 is DFQATT and CDR2 SNEGSKA (reference sequence). The DNA for the CDR3 is TGCAGTGCTACGGGGTTACCCCTCCACTTT. The encoded protein is CSATGLPLHF.

This sequence joins TRBV11-2 and TRBJ2-1, with TRBD2 matching 16 bases. This CDR3 has 16 amino acids. Germline V gene lookup returns CDR1 SGHAT and CDR2 FQNNGV. V was clipped by 1 base and J by 8 bases; unmatched bases: 2. The CDR3 reads CASSLAGTSGRDEQFF. The CDR3 region has the DNA TGTGCCAGCAGCTTAGCCGGGACTAGCGGGAGGGATGAGCAGTTCTTC.

J is TRBJ1-2 and V is TRBV5-1; D call uncertain. The CDR3 is 14 residues long. Germline CDR1 reads SGHRS; CDR2 reads YFSETQ. Trimming took off 0 bases at V and 6 bases at J, with 12 bases between the two ends. CDR3 sequence: CASSLDPAEDGYTF. The CDR3 DNA reads as TGCGCCAGCAGCTTGGATCCCGCAGAGGATGGCTACACCTTC.

This sequence joins TRBV27 and TRBJ2-5, with D unclear. The CDR3 is made up of 16 amino acids. Germline assignment: CDR1 MNHEY and CDR2 SMNVEV (reference sequence). V was shortened by 2 bases and J by 4 bases, with 17 bases between the two germline ends. CDR3 amino acids: CASSLRPASRGETQYF. The CDR3 nucleotides read TGTGCCAGCAGTTTAAGGCCAGCCTCGCGAGGAGAGACCCAGTACTTC.

The gene calls are TRBV7-3 and TRBJ2-6; D might be TRBD2 (5 bases). Trimming pared 4 bases from V and 7 bases from J, leaving 20 bases between. Germline CDR1 reads SGHTA; CDR2 reads FQGTGA. The CDR3 length is 17 residues. The CDR3 spells CASSSPAGPRDANVLTF. Written as DNA, the CDR3 is TGTGCCAGCAGCTCTCCCGCGGGCCCTCGCGACGCCAACGTCCTGACTTTC.

The rearrangement joins TRBV7-2 to TRBJ2-2; TRBD2 aligns across 8 bases. Germline V gene lookup returns CDR1 SGHTA and CDR2 FQGNSA. The CDR3 sequence is 15 residues long. The junction had 10 bases not matched to a gene; V was cut back by 7 bases and J by 6 bases. The CDR3 region is CASNIMTSVPGELFF. The DNA for the CDR3 is TGTGCCAGCAACATAATGACTAGCGTCCCCGGGGAGCTGTTTTTT.

The chain has TRBV29-1 and TRBJ2-1; the D is unclear. With 3 bases removed from V and 2 bases from J, the gap between germline ends came to 14 bases. The V gene's germline CDR1 is SQVTM and CDR2 ANQGSEA. This CDR3 is built from 15 residues. CDR3 coding DNA: TGCAGCGTTGAGGTCGGTTCCGCGGCCTACAATGAGCAGTTCTTC. It codes for CSVEVGSAAYNEQFF.

The CDR3: CASSRVLSGVGELFF. In nucleotides, the CDR3 is TGTGCCAGCAGCCGGGTTCTTAGTGGGGTCGGGGAGCTGTTTTTT. This sequence joins TRBV28 and TRBJ2-2; D gene unclear. Germline V CDR1 and CDR2: MDHEN, SYDVKM. V lost 6 bases and J 7 bases, leaving 18 bases between the germline ends. This CDR3 is 15 amino acids long.

The gene calls are TRBV19 and TRBJ2-5; D call uncertain. The V end lost 6 bases, the J end lost 1 base, and 15 bases lay between the germline ends. Looked up from germline, CDR1 is LNHDA and CDR2 is SQIVND (reference sequence). The CDR3 extends over 15 amino acids. CDR3 sequence: CASRSLAAAQETQYF. In DNA, the CDR3 is TGTGCCAGTAGGAGTTTAGCTGCAGCCCAAGAGACCCAGTACTTC.

The gene calls are TRBV6-1 and TRBJ2-7; D not certain. The CDR3 length is 12 residues. Trimming left V 4 bases short and J 5 bases short, with 9 bases between. In germline, CDR1 is MNHNS, CDR2 SASEGT. The CDR3 loop reads CASSVTRHEQYF. The DNA of the CDR3 is TGTGCCAGCAGTGTGACCAGGCACGAGCAGTACTTC.

This chain joins TRBV18 and TRBJ2-7, with 10 bases that match TRBD2. V dropped 3 bases and J dropped 0; count of bases not matched to a gene: 11. CDR1 is KGHSH, CDR2 LQKENI, per germline. The CDR3 is 18 residues long. CDR3 in DNA: TGTGCCAGCTCACCGAAGGGGCTAGCGGGAGTAACCTCCTACGAGCAGTACTTC. Protein product: CASSPKGLAGVTSYEQYF.

This clone has only one observation. The genes are TRBV12-5 and TRBJ1-3; D unclear. V was clipped by 0 bases and J by 6 bases, with 6 bases between them. CDR3 length equals 13 residues. The germline CDR1 and CDR2 sequences are LGHNT and FRNRAP. The DNA for the CDR3 is TGTGCTAGTGGTTTGGTGGGCCAAAACACCATATATTTT. Translation: CASGLVGQNTIYF.

A remark on this clone: Other DNA sequences in the same sample also yield this CDR3. The CDR3 DNA reads TGTGCCAGCAGCTTAGTGGTGGGGAACACTGAAGCTTTCTTT. As protein: CASSLVVGNTEAFF. The chain uses TRBV7-2 and TRBJ1-1; D unresolved. V lost 1 base to trimming and J lost 1 base, with 7 bases between them. The length of the CDR3 is 14 residues. Germline values: CDR1 SGHTA, CDR2 FQGNSA.